The 29 T cell receptor beta chains presented below share a single source sample, sequenced in a study of shared clonotypes between healthy human individuals. Profiled with immunoSEQ multiplex PCR; TCRdb holds only in-frame clones, not every one. The table shows millions of clones, with approximately 94% occurring only once. As defined, naive CD8 cells were CD45RO-negative and positively selected for CCR7, with terminally differentiated effector memory CD45RA+ cells excluded. Sequences were obtained from naive CD8+ T cells from PBMCs. The receptors stem from a man aged 18 to 29 in good health. Some clones in this sample may be carry-over from other donors' samples.

The chain has TRBV25-1 and TRBJ2-2; 8 bases match TRBD2. After removal of 11 bases from V and 0 bases from J, the junction contained 5 bases not matched to a gene. CDR3 length: 14 residues. The germline V gene encodes CDR1 MGHDK and CDR2 SYGVNS. The CDR3 coding sequence is TGTGCCTCGAGCGGGAGCCCGAACACCGGGGAGCTGTTTTTT. It specifies CASSGSPNTGELFF.

This clone was counted once. The V call is TRBV6-1, the J call TRBJ2-7, with D tentatively TRBD2 (6 bases). The CDR3 is made up of 16 amino acids. Deletions cut 1 base from V and 0 bases from J, with 13 bases between. Germline loops: CDR1 MNHNS, CDR2 SASEGT. CDR3 sequence reads: CASSEEWDGSSYEQYF. As DNA, the CDR3 is TGTGCCAGCAGTGAAGAATGGGACGGGAGCTCCTACGAGCAGTACTTC.

V is TRBV4-1 and J is TRBJ1-1, with 7 nucleotides matching TRBD1. This CDR3 is 14 amino acids long. In germline, CDR1 is MGHRA, CDR2 YSYEKL. V was clipped by 6 bases and J by 3 bases; unmatched bases: 7. CDR3 loop: CASRRRGEDTEAFF. CDR3 sequence (DNA): TGCGCCAGCAGACGCAGGGGGGAGGACACTGAAGCTTTCTTT.

The genes are TRBV7-8 and TRBJ2-7; 13 bases line up with TRBD2. After removal of 6 bases from V and 7 bases from J, the junction contained 15 bases not matched to a gene. The CDR3 has 17 amino acids. CDR1 is SGHVS, CDR2 FQNEAQ, per germline. This CDR3 reads CASSHGGGTSGVWEQYF. CDR3 DNA: TGTGCCAGCAGTCATGGGGGCGGGACTAGCGGGGTCTGGGAGCAGTACTTC.

There are a few counts of this clone. The chain is built from TRBV7-9 and TRBJ1-4; D remains ambiguous. The CDR3 extends over 12 amino acids. Trimming pared 4 bases from V and 11 bases from J, leaving 11 bases between. Germline lookup yields CDR1 SEHNR and CDR2 FQNEAQ (reference sequence). Here the CDR3 reads CASSSGVNKLFF. The DNA of the CDR3 is TGTGCCAGCAGCTCTGGAGTAAACAAACTGTTTTTT.

The chain uses TRBV7-2 and TRBJ2-7; the D is unclear. The CDR3 totals 13 residues. The ends were cut back, 1 base at V and 3 bases at J, with 7 bases in the middle. From germline, CDR1 is SGHTA and CDR2 FQGNSA. The CDR3, as DNA: TGTGCCAGCAGCTTAGGGCCGAACTACGAGCAGTACTTC. This translates into CASSLGPNYEQYF. Filled out from reference TRBV7-2 and TRBJ2-7, the complete variable domain reads GAGVSQSPSNKVTEKGKDVELRCDPISGHTALYWYRQSLGQGLEFLIYFQGNSAPDKSGLPSDRFSAERTGGSVSTLTIQRTQQEDSAVYLCASSLGPNYEQYFGPGTRLTVT.

J is TRBJ2-1 and V is TRBV4-1; the D is unclear. With 0 bases removed from V and 9 bases from J, the gap between germline ends came to 18 bases. CDR3 size: 16 residues. Germline assignment: CDR1 MGHRA and CDR2 YSYEKL. The CDR3 nucleotides read TGCGCCAGCAGCCAAGATCGTAGGCCAGAAGGCAGTGAGCAGTTCTTC. Translated: CASSQDRRPEGSEQFF.

The chain has TRBV29-1 and TRBJ1-2; a weak D match, TRBD1 (6 bases). The CDR3 consists of 15 residues. V was clipped by 7 bases and J by 4 bases, with 22 bases between them. Germline values: CDR1 SQVTM, CDR2 ANQGSEA. DNA for the CDR3: TGCAGCGCTGAGCCCTTATTGGGGGGCGGCTATGGCTACACCTTC. Translated: CSAEPLLGGGYGYTF.

The V and J genes are TRBV28 and TRBJ2-7, with D unclear. Germline V CDR1 and CDR2: MDHEN, SYDVKM. This CDR3 is 12 amino acids long. The germline V and J ends were trimmed by 5 bases and 3 bases, with 8 bases remaining between them. CDR3 loop: CASSPQNYEQYF. The CDR3 DNA follows: TGTGCCAGCAGTCCGCAAAACTACGAGCAGTACTTC. The whole variable domain, filled in from reference TRBV28 and TRBJ2-7, reads DVKVTQSSRYLVKRTGEKVFLECVQDMDHENMFWYRQDPGLGLRLIYFSYDVKMKEKGDIPEGYSVSREKKERFSLILESASTNQTSMYLCASSPQNYEQYFGPGTRLTVT.

This rearrangement joins TRBV28 to TRBJ2-2; D is perhaps TRBD1 (6 bases). Trimming cost V 2 bases and J 3 bases, with 7 bases left between them. The CDR3 consists of 14 residues. Germline lookup yields CDR1 MDHEN and CDR2 SYDVKM. The CDR3 bases are TGTGCCAGCAGTTTAAAGGGGGACACCGGGGAGCTGTTTTTT. Amino acid sequence: CASSLKGDTGELFF.

The chain is built from TRBV28 and TRBJ2-2; no clear D. V lost 5 bases, J lost 4 bases, and 5 bases lay in between. The V gene's germline CDR1 is MDHEN and CDR2 SYDVKM. This CDR3 has 12 amino acids. The CDR3 DNA is TGTGCCAGCAGTGGAAGCACCGGGGAGCTGTTTTTT. This sequence encodes CASSGSTGELFF.

V is TRBV7-3 and J is TRBJ1-2, with D possibly TRBD1 on 5 matching bases. Per germline, CDR1 SGHTA and CDR2 FQGTGA. V shed 5 bases and J shed 5 bases, with 15 bases lying between them. CDR3 size: 14 residues. CDR3 coding DNA: TGTGCCAGCAGCCCGGGACCGGGTGATTATGGCTACACCTTC. This gives the protein CASSPGPGDYGYTF.

CDR3 bases: TGTGCCAGCAGTTTTAACCCATTTAGTCCCAAAAACATTCAGTACTTC. It codes for CASSFNPFSPKNIQYF. The chain has TRBV27 and TRBJ2-4; D uncertain. CDR1 is MNHEY and CDR2 is SMNVEV in the germline V gene (reference sequence). The CDR3 contains 16 residues. V dropped 3 bases and J dropped 2 bases, with 14 bases sitting between them.

The chain couples TRBV9 to TRBJ2-3, with a possible D match to TRBD2 (5 bases). Trimming stripped 4 bases from V and 0 bases from J, with 12 bases between. The CDR3 runs 15 residues. CDR1 and CDR2 from the germline V gene are SGDLS and YYNGEE. The CDR3 DNA is TGTGCCAGCAGCCCACTAGTTCGTAGCACAGATACGCAGTATTTT. It specifies CASSPLVRSTDTQYF. The whole variable domain, filled in from reference TRBV9 and TRBJ2-3, reads DSGVTQTPKHLITATGQRVTLRCSPRSGDLSVYWYQQSLDQGLQFLIQYYNGEERAKGNILERFSAQQFPDLHSELNLSSLELGDSALYFCASSPLVRSTDTQYFGPGTRLTVL.

V gene TRBV28 combines with J gene TRBJ1-2, with 8 bases fitting TRBD1. Germline V gene sequence: CDR1 MDHEN, CDR2 SYDVKM. Trimming took 10 bases from V and 8 from J; bases not matched to a gene: 6. This CDR3 contains 11 residues. CDR3 nucleotides: TGTGCCATAGGACAGGGCGGGGGCTACACCTTC. Its translation: CAIGQGGGYTF.

The gene calls are TRBV6-1 and TRBJ2-7; 7 bases map to TRBD2. The CDR3 extends over 17 amino acids. V lost 4 bases, J lost 1 base, and 13 bases stayed unmatched. The germline V gene encodes CDR1 MNHNS and CDR2 SASEGT. Here the CDR3 DNA reads TGTGCCAGCAGTGCCCTCGCTAGCGGTCTCGGGTCCTACGAGCAGTACTTC. This encodes CASSALASGLGSYEQYF.

CDR3 DNA sequence: TGTGCCAGCAGCCCCCGGCGGGGAGGGTACCAAGAGACCCAGTACTTC. It yields the protein CASSPRRGGYQETQYF. The J gene is TRBJ2-5, the V gene TRBV7-9; TRBD2 matches 7 bases. CDR3 size: 16 residues. V shed 5 bases and J 0 bases; nucleotides not matched to a gene: 9. The germline gives CDR1 SEHNR, CDR2 FQNEAQ (reference sequence).

The V call is TRBV11-2, the J call TRBJ1-1; D gene uncertain. Per the germline V gene, CDR1 is SGHAT and CDR2 is FQNNGV. V gave up 2 bases and J gave up 1 base, with 11 bases separating them. This CDR3 is built from 15 residues. CDR3 in DNA: TGTGCCAGCAGCTTACCCGACAAGGCGAACACTGAAGCTTTCTTT. Translated: CASSLPDKANTEAFF.

This CDR3 is CASSLLGTLGGTDTQYF. CDR3 bases: TGTGCCAGCAGTTTATTGGGGACCTTAGGAGGAACAGATACGCAGTATTTT. J is TRBJ2-3 and V is TRBV27; D possibly uses TRBD1 or TRBD2 (5 bases each). Trimming removed 1 base from V and 3 bases from J, with 17 bases in between. CDR3 length: 17 residues. CDR1 and CDR2 from the germline V gene are MNHEY and SMNVEV (reference sequence).

The chain has TRBV5-5 and TRBJ2-1; D is perhaps TRBD2 (6 bases). Germline V CDR1 and CDR2: SGHKS, YYEKEE (reference sequence). Trimming shortened V by 5 bases and J by 7 bases, and 10 bases separated the two germline ends. The CDR3 loop spans 12 amino acids. The DNA for the CDR3 is TGTGCCAGCAGGGGTGGGGGGAATGAGCAGTTCTTC. Residues: CASRGGGNEQFF.

A note on this clone: Other DNA sequences within the sample encode an identical CDR3. The chain couples TRBV7-9 to TRBJ2-7; D is possibly TRBD1 (6 bases). The V gene lost 4 bases and the J gene lost 6 bases, with 10 bases spanning the gap. CDR3 length: 12 residues. Germline assignment: CDR1 SEHNR and CDR2 FQNEAQ (reference sequence). The CDR3 region has the DNA TGTGCCAGCAGCTCACAGGGACGCGAGCAGTACTTC. It codes for CASSSQGREQYF. Drawing the rest from reference TRBV7-9 and TRBJ2-7, the complete variable domain is DTGVSQNPRHKITKRGQNVTFRCDPISEHNRLYWYRQTLGQGPEFLTYFQNEAQLEKSRLLSDRFSAERPKGSFSTLEIQRTEQGDSAMYLCASSSQGREQYFGPGTRLTVT.

This chain connects TRBV6-5 to TRBJ1-2; D is possibly TRBD1 (6 bases). Germline V gives CDR1 MNHEY, CDR2 SVGAGI. The CDR3 has 14 amino acids. Between the trimmed V and J ends, which lost 2 bases and 7 bases, there was a span of 14 bases. The CDR3 DNA reads TGTGCCAGCAGTTACCAAGGGGGAGGTGGTGGCTACACCTTC. Its protein is CASSYQGGGGGYTF.

The CDR3 DNA follows: TGCAGCGTGGCCGGGACAGGGGTGGCTGAAGCTTTCTTT. Encoded protein: CSVAGTGVAEAFF. V gene TRBV29-1 combines with J gene TRBJ1-1; 10 bases line up with TRBD1. The J segment lost 6 bases and the V segment lost 6 bases, leaving 7 bases of the junction unmatched. Germline V gives CDR1 SQVTM, CDR2 ANQGSEA. CDR3 length: 13 residues. Full variable domain (outside the CDR3, taken from reference TRBV29-1 and TRBJ1-1): SAVISQKPSRDICQRGTSLTIQCQVDSQVTMMFWYRQQPGQSLTLIATANQGSEATYESGFVIDKFPISRPNLTFSTLTVSNMSPEDSSIYLCSVAGTGVAEAFFGQGTRLTVV.

The J gene is TRBJ2-7, the V gene TRBV27; TRBD2 matches 12 bases. Germline V CDR1 and CDR2: MNHEY, SMNVEV (reference sequence). V lost 5 bases to trimming and J lost 1 base; unmatched junction nucleotides: 6. CDR3 length equals 16 residues. CDR3 in DNA: TGTGCCAGCAGTCTCCGACTAGCGGGAGTATCCTACGAGCAGTACTTC. This encodes CASSLRLAGVSYEQYF.

V and J are TRBV6-5 and TRBJ1-2, with 9 nucleotides matching TRBD1. Germline V gene sequence: CDR1 MNHEY, CDR2 SVGAGI. The V gene end was trimmed by 6 bases and the J gene end by 3 bases; junction bases not matched to a gene: 8. The CDR3 consists of 15 residues. CDR3 in amino acids: CASRNRDREDYGYTF. In DNA, the CDR3 is TGTGCCAGCAGGAACCGGGACAGGGAAGACTATGGCTACACCTTC.

Of note for this clone: The junction shows a germline mismatch at one end, possibly a read error. V is TRBV7-8 and J is TRBJ2-7; TRBD2 matches at 15 bases. Germline CDR1 and CDR2: SGHVS and FQNEAQ. The CDR3 has 15 residues. This CDR3 reads CASSEGLAGGQFFVF. The CDR3 nucleotides are TGTGCCAGCAGCGAAGGACTAGCGGGAGGGCAATTCTTTGTCTTC.

This rearrangement joins TRBV6-5 to TRBJ1-4; 8 bases fit TRBD1. CDR1 and CDR2 (germline): MNHEY, SVGAGI. V gave up 2 bases and J gave up 10 bases; unmatched junction bases: 3. This CDR3 is 13 amino acids long. The CDR3 loop is CASSYDTGGKLFF. Written as DNA, the CDR3 is TGTGCCAGCAGTTACGATACAGGGGGAAAACTGTTTTTT.

As regards this clone: The sample carries other DNA sequences with the same CDR3. V is TRBV7-9 and J is TRBJ2-2; D not resolved. V was pared by 4 bases and J by 4 bases, with 4 bases between. CDR1 and CDR2 from the germline V gene are SEHNR and FQNEAQ (reference sequence). The CDR3 covers 12 residues. The CDR3 loop is CASSSGTGELFF. The CDR3 coding sequence is TGTGCCAGCAGCTCAGGCACCGGGGAGCTGTTTTTT.

This chain links TRBV4-2 with TRBJ2-2; 8 nucleotides agree with TRBD2. J lost 4 bases, V lost 1 base, and 2 bases had no gene match. The CDR3 loop spans 15 amino acids. CDR1 and CDR2 from the germline V gene are LGHNA and YNFKEQ. This CDR3 reads CASSQATSGTGELFF. CDR3 coding DNA: TGTGCCAGCAGCCAAGCCACTAGCGGCACCGGGGAGCTGTTTTTT.